This passage covers 14 T cell receptor beta chains from one sample sequenced in a study of blood T cell repertoires in COVID-19. The method was immunoSEQ multiplex PCR; TCRdb's version includes in-frame clones alone and lacks a portion of them. The sample includes hundreds of thousands of clones, 86% of them seen just once. Sequencing was done on a sample of PBMCs or T cells enriched from blood (not recorded which). The receptors were gathered from a woman aged 45-65 years who had recovered from COVID-19.

This chain joins TRBV5-8 and TRBJ1-2, with TRBD1 as a possible D gene (5 bases). The CDR3 consists of 14 residues. V gave up 4 bases and J gave up 3 bases, with 13 bases separating them. The V gene's germline CDR1 is SGHTS and CDR2 YDEGEE. CDR3 sequence (DNA): TGTGCCAGCAGCGCACGGACAACAGACTATGGCTACACCTTC. Its translation is CASSARTTDYGYTF.

This rearrangement joins TRBV6-5 to TRBJ2-1, with TRBD2 as a possible D gene (5 bases). Per the germline V gene, CDR1 is MNHEY and CDR2 is SVGAGI. There are 14 residues in the CDR3. V was clipped by 0 bases and J by 7 bases, with 10 bases between them. In DNA form, the CDR3 reads TGTGCCAGCAGTTACTCGCGGCGGAGGAATGAGCAGTTCTTC. Translated: CASSYSRRRNEQFF.

CDR3 sequence: CASSESNRGNEKLFF. The CDR3 bases are TGCGCCAGCAGTGAGTCGAATAGGGGGAATGAAAAACTGTTTTTT. V and J are TRBV10-1 and TRBJ1-4; D may be TRBD1 (6 bases). Germline V gene sequence: CDR1 WNHNN, CDR2 SYGVQD (reference sequence). Deletions cut 0 bases from V and 5 bases from J, with 10 bases between. CDR3 length: 15 residues.

This sequence joins TRBV28 and TRBJ1-5; D is possibly TRBD1 (6 bases). The ends were cut back, 7 bases at V and 4 bases at J, with 14 bases in the middle. CDR1 MDHEN and CDR2 SYDVKM come from the germline V gene. CDR3 length: 14 residues. The CDR3 sequence is CASTKDRPNQPQHF. DNA for the CDR3: TGTGCCAGCACCAAAGACAGGCCGAATCAGCCCCAGCATTTT.

The chain has TRBV7-9 and TRBJ1-4; a weak D match, TRBD1 (6 bases). Trimming removed 5 bases from V and 0 bases from J, with 19 bases in between. In germline, CDR1 is SEHNR, CDR2 FQNEAQ (reference sequence). The CDR3 contains 18 residues. The CDR3 region is CASSPSRRTGSTNEKLFF. CDR3 nucleotide sequence: TGTGCCAGCAGCCCAAGCCGAAGAACAGGGTCAACTAATGAAAAACTGTTTTTT.

The rearrangement uses TRBV18 and TRBJ2-2; D might be TRBD2 (5 bases). This CDR3 region has 11 residues. Germline V gene sequence: CDR1 KGHSH, CDR2 LQKENI. The V end lost 11 bases, the J end lost 4 bases, and 8 bases lay between the germline ends. DNA for the CDR3: TGTGCCGCCGGACTCACCGGGGAGCTGTTTTTT. Its protein is CAAGLTGELFF.

The V and J genes are TRBV11-2 and TRBJ2-2; 7 bases agree with TRBD2. The CDR3 contains 16 residues. Germline lookup yields CDR1 SGHAT and CDR2 FQNNGV. V was pared by 4 bases and J by 0 bases, with 5 bases of the junction left unmatched. The CDR3, as DNA: TGTGCCAGCAGCTCTAGGACTAGAACGAACACCGGGGAGCTGTTTTTT. It encodes CASSSRTRTNTGELFF.

The chain uses TRBV6-2 or TRBV6-3 and TRBJ2-1, with D possibly TRBD2 on 6 matching bases. Germline-derived CDR1 and CDR2 are MNHEY and SVGEGT. CDR3 length: 15 residues. V was pared by 1 base and J by 3 bases, with 10 bases between. CDR3 DNA: TGTGCCAGCAGTTACTACGGGGGAAACTACAATGAGCAGTTCTTC. Translated: CASSYYGGNYNEQFF.

The gene calls are TRBV2 and TRBJ2-1; 9 bases are a match to TRBD1. Germline CDR1 reads SNHLY; CDR2 reads FYNNEI. V trimming: 1 base; J trimming: 7 bases; junction bases outside the gene matches: 8. CDR3 length equals 16 residues. The CDR3 DNA sequence: TGTGCCAGCAGTGAAGGGCGGGACAGGGTTAGGAATGAGCAGTTCTTC. Its protein is CASSEGRDRVRNEQFF.

The rearrangement joins TRBV15 to TRBJ1-1, with D possibly being TRBD1 (5 bases). The V and J ends lost 0 bases and 7 bases respectively, with 24 bases between them. The CDR3 has 18 residues. Germline V gene lookup returns CDR1 LNHNV and CDR2 YYDKDF (reference sequence). Here the CDR3 reads CATSRDGRLTGGTLEAFF. The CDR3, as DNA: TGTGCCACCAGCAGAGATGGGAGGTTGACCGGGGGAACGCTTGAAGCTTTCTTT.

This rearrangement joins TRBV7-2 to TRBJ2-3, with D perhaps matching TRBD2 (5 bases). The CDR3 covers 14 residues. V dropped 7 bases and J dropped 0 bases, with 11 bases sitting between them. Germline loops: CDR1 SGHTA, CDR2 FQGNSA. The CDR3 DNA sequence: TGTGCCAGCAAAGGACGGACTAGCACAGATACGCAGTATTTT. Its protein is CASKGRTSTDTQYF.

On this clone: This sample also contains other DNA sequences that code for the same CDR3. The chain employs TRBV19 and TRBJ1-1; TRBD1 agrees at 8 bases. CDR1 is LNHDA, CDR2 SQIVND, per germline (reference sequence). This CDR3 is 14 amino acids long. The V segment lost 2 bases and the J segment 4 bases; nucleotides outside the gene matches: 3. The CDR3 DNA reads TGTGCCAGTAGTATAACAGGGGGGGGCACTGAAGCTTTCTTT. Amino acid sequence: CASSITGGGTEAFF.

The chain couples TRBV7-8 to TRBJ2-5; TRBD2 matches 9 bases. This CDR3 is 14 amino acids long. The germline CDR1 and CDR2 sequences are SGHVS and FQNEAQ. The trim removed 3 bases at V and 4 bases at J, leaving 3 bases unmatched. The CDR3 DNA is TGTGCCAGCAGCTTCTTGACTAGCGGAGAGACCCAGTACTTC. Translating gives CASSFLTSGETQYF.

V gene TRBV28 combines with J gene TRBJ1-2, with 8 bases lining up with TRBD1. With 3 bases clipped from V and 7 bases from J, the junction kept 7 bases outside the gene matches. CDR1 is MDHEN, CDR2 SYDVKM, per germline. The CDR3 extends over 14 amino acids. CDR3 DNA: TGTGCCAGCAGTTTCCAAGGACAGGGCGGTGGCTACACCTTC. Protein: CASSFQGQGGGYTF.